The sequence of this T cell receptor beta chain was determined in a study of vaccination and CD4 T cells after COVID-19. Study-level information: Nasal swab PCR had detected SARS-CoV-2 in convalescent patients, several mild and one severe. Investigators drew the post-COVID samples a median roughly 96 days after diagnosis, with a range of 35 to 161. Study-wide findings and caveats: The appearance of a median approximately 85% of reactive clones in convalescent patients occurred only post-vaccination.

Treatment in this sample: roughly 10-day PBMC culture with coronavirus spike peptide pools or control peptides (ViraFEST assay). Once obtained from cultured CD4+ T cells, the DNA was sequenced using the Oncomine TCR Beta short-read assay. TCRdb itself ran the PCR reads through MiXCR, one entry per CDR3 protein. The table includes fewer than 9,000 distinct CDR3 sequences, 57% detected once. The CDR3 contains 13 residues. After removal of 5 bases from V and 10 bases from J, the junction contained 8 bases not matched to a gene. Germline CDR1 reads MNHNS; CDR2 reads SASEGT. The table lists this clonotype with a few counts. Its cognate antigen is unknown.

Sequencing was done on a sample of CD4+ T cells from blood, cultured in vitro. This receptor was obtained from a human donor who had recovered from COVID-19. This sequence joins TRBV6-1 and TRBJ1-1; 9 positions agree with TRBD1. The CDR3 DNA is TGTGCCAGCAGTCCGGGACAGGGAGGGCGAGCTTTCTTT. It yields the protein CASSPGQGGRAFF.